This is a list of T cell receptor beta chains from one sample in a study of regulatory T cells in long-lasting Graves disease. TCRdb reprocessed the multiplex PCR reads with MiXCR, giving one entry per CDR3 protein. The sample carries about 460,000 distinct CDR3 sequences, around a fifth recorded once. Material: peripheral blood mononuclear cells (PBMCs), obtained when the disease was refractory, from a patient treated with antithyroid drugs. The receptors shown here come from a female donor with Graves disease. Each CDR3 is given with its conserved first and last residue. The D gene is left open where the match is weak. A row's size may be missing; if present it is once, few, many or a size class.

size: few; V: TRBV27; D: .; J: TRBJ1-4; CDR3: CASSLRALNEKLFF; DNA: TGTGCCAGCAGCCTCAGGGCTTTAAATGAAAAACTGTTTTTT
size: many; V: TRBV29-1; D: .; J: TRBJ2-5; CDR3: CSVAGTGQETQYF; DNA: TGCAGCGTCGCGGGGACCGGTCAAGAGACCCAGTACTTC
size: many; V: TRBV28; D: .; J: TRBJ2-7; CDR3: CASLPGVGTYEQYF; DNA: TGTGCCAGCCTCCCAGGGGTGGGGACCTACGAGCAGTACTTC
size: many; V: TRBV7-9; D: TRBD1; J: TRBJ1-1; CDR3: CASSLVGQGTEAFF; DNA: TGTGCCAGCAGCTTAGTAGGACAGGGGACTGAAGCTTTCTTT
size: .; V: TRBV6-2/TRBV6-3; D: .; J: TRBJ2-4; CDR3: CASSYSVKVGIQYF; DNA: TGTGCCAGCAGTTACTCGGTCAAGGTCGGCATTCAGTACTTC
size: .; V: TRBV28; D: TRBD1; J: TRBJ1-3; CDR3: CASSSGDRAGNTIYF; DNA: TGTGCCAGCAGTTCAGGGGACAGGGCTGGAAACACCATATATTTT
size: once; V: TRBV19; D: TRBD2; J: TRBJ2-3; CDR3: CASSIRTSGRDTQYF; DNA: TGTGCCAGTAGTATAAGAACTAGCGGGAGAGATACGCAGTATTTT
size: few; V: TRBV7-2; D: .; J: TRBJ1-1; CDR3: CASSLFPEAFF; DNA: TGTGCCAGCAGCTTATTCCCGGAAGCTTTCTTT
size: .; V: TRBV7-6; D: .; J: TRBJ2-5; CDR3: CASSLWATETQYF; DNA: TGTGCCAGCAGCTTATGGGCGACAGAGACCCAGTACTTC
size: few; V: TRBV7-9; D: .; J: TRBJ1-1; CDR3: CASSLRTDEAFF; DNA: TGTGCCAGCAGCTTAAGAACCGATGAAGCTTTCTTT
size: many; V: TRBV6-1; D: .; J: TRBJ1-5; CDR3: CASSTGWSNQPQHF; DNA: TGTGCCAGCAGTACCGGCTGGAGCAATCAGCCCCAGCATTTT
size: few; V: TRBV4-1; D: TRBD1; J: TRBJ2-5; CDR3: CASSQEGGRETQYF; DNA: TGTGCCAGCAGCCAAGAAGGGGGCCGGGAGACCCAGTACTTC
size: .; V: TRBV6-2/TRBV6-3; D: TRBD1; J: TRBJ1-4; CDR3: CASARGNNEKLFF; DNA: TGTGCCAGCGCCAGGGGGAATAATGAAAAACTGTTTTTT
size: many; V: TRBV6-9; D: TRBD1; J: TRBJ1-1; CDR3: CASSYGTAHNTEAFF; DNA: TGTGCCAGCAGTTACGGGACAGCCCATAACACTGAAGCTTTCTTT
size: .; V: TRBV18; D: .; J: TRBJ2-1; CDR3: CASSPPWPESDEQFF; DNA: TGTGCCAGCTCACCTCCGTGGCCGGAGAGCGACGAGCAGTTCTTC
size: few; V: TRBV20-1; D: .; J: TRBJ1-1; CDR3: CSAKDRPEAFF; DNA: TGCAGTGCGAAGGACAGACCTGAAGCTTTCTTT
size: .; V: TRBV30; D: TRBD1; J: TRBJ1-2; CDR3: CAWRTGAYGYTF; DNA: TGTGCCTGGAGGACAGGGGCCTATGGCTACACCTTC
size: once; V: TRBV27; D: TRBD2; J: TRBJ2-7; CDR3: CASSPQPGLAGSYEQYF; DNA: TGTGCCAGCAGTCCACAGCCGGGACTAGCGGGTTCCTACGAGCAGTACTTC
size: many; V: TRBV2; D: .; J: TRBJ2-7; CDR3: CASSERGSSYEQYF; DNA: TGTGCCAGCAGTGAAAGGGGAAGCTCCTACGAGCAGTACTTC
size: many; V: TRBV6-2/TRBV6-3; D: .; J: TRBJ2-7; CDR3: CASSRADGSYEQYF; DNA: TGTGCCAGCAGTAGAGCGGACGGCTCCTACGAGCAGTACTTC
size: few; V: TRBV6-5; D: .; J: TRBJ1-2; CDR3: CASSYWGRSYGYTF; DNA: TGTGCCAGCAGTTACTGGGGCAGGTCCTATGGCTACACCTTC
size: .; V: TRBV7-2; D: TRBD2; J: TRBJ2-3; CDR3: CASSSRTSGGPDTQYF; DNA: TGTGCCAGCAGCTCCCGGACTAGCGGGGGCCCAGATACGCAGTATTTT
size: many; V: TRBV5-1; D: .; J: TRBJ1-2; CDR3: CASSLQTLTTGNGYTF; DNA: TGCGCCAGCAGCCTACAAACCCTTACCACGGGGAATGGCTACACCTTC
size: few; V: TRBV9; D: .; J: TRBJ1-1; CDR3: CASSVGPETEAFF; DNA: TGTGCCAGCAGCGTAGGGCCAGAGACTGAAGCTTTCTTT
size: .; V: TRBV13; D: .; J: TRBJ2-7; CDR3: CASSHPRAYEQYF; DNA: TGTGCCAGCAGCCATCCAAGGGCCTACGAGCAGTACTTC
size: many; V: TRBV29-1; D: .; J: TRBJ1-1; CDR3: CSVDVRGGSNTEAFF; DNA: TGCAGCGTGGACGTCCGAGGGGGGTCGAACACTGAAGCTTTCTTT
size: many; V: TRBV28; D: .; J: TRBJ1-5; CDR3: CASSLPRRISSNQPQHF; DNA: TGTGCCAGCAGTTTACCTCGGAGGATTTCTAGCAATCAGCCCCAGCATTTT
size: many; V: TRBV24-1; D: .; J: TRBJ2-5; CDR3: CATSEAPGSRWTQYF; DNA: TGTGCCACCAGTGAGGCTCCGGGAAGCAGGTGGACCCAGTACTTC
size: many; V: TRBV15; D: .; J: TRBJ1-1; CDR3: CATSRDWQNEAFF; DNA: TGTGCCACCAGCAGAGATTGGCAGAATGAAGCTTTCTTT
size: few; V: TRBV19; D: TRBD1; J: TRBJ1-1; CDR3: CASSTGQEYTEAFF; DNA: TGTGCCAGTAGTACGGGACAGGAGTACACTGAAGCTTTCTTT
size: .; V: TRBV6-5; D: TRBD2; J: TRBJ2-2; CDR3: CASSSSGGAAGELFF; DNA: TGTGCCAGCAGTTCCAGCGGGGGGGCCGCCGGGGAGCTGTTTTTT
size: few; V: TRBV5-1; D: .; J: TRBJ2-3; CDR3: CARETDQRDLDTQYF; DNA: TGCGCCAGGGAAACGGACCAAAGGGACTTAGATACGCAGTATTTT
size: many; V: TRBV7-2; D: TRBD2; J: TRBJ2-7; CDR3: CASSPMRGVNYEQYF; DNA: TGTGCCAGCAGCCCCATGCGGGGGGTCAACTACGAGCAGTACTTC
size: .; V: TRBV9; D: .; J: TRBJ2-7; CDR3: CASSVGSPRGNYEQYF; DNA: TGTGCCAGCAGCGTAGGGTCGCCCCGTGGAAATTACGAGCAGTACTTC
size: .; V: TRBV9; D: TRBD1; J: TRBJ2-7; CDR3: CACSVGDRSYEQYF; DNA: TGTGCCTGCAGCGTAGGGGACAGATCCTACGAGCAGTACTTC
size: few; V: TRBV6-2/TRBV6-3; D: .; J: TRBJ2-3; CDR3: CASSYSYRDGDTQYF; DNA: TGTGCCAGCAGTTACTCTTACAGGGATGGAGATACGCAGTATTTT
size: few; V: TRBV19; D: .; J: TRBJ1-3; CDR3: CASSSRRRSGNTIYF; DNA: TGTGCCAGTAGTTCCCGCCGGCGCTCTGGAAACACCATATATTTT
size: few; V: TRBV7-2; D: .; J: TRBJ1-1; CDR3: CASSLALAEAFF; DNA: TGTGCCAGCAGCTTAGCGTTGGCTGAAGCTTTCTTT
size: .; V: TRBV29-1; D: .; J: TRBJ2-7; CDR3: CSVARAHEQYF; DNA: TGCAGCGTTGCCAGGGCACACGAGCAGTACTTC
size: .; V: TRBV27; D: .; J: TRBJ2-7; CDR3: CASSFLQGSFYEQYF; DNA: TGTGCCAGCAGTTTTTTGCAGGGGAGTTTCTACGAGCAGTACTTC
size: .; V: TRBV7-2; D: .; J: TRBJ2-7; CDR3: CASSLPGPNSYEQYF; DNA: TGTGCCAGCAGCCTACCGGGACCCAACTCCTACGAGCAGTACTTC
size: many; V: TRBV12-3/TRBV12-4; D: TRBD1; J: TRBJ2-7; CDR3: CASSLGRQGDSYEQYF; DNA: TGTGCCAGCAGTTTAGGGAGACAGGGGGACTCTTACGAGCAGTACTTC
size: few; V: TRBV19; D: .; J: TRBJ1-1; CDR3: CASSIRILNTEAFF; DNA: TGTGCCAGTAGTATCAGAATTTTGAACACTGAAGCTTTCTTT
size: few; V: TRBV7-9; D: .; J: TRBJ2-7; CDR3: CASSLGVGEGSYEQYF; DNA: TGTGCCAGCAGCTTAGGGGTGGGAGAAGGGTCCTACGAGCAGTACTTC
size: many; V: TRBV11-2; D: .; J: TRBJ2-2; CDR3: CASSLLGSGELFF; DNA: TGTGCCAGCAGCTTATTGGGGTCCGGGGAGCTGTTTTTT
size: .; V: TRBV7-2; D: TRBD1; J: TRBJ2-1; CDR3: CASSFYLAGQGYNEQFF; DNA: TGTGCCAGCAGCTTCTACTTAGCGGGACAGGGGTACAATGAGCAGTTCTTC
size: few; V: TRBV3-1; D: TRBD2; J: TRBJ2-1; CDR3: CASSMVGGGASEQFF; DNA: TGTGCCAGCAGCATGGTGGGCGGGGGGGCGAGTGAGCAGTTCTTC
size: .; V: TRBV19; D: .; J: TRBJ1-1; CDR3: CASSIQSTTEAFF; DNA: TGTGCCAGTAGTATTCAAAGTACCACTGAAGCTTTCTTT
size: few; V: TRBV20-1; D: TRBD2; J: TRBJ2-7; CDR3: CSARSGTSGSYEQYF; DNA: TGCAGTGCTAGGTCCGGGACTAGCGGGAGTTACGAGCAGTACTTC
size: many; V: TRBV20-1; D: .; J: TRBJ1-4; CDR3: CSVQNTLKSFNEKLFF; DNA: TGCAGTGTCCAGAACACCCTAAAAAGCTTTAATGAAAAACTGTTTTTT
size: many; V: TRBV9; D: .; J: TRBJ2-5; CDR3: CASSVGGVGETQYF; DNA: TGTGCCAGCAGCGTAGGGGGGGTAGGCGAGACCCAGTACTTC
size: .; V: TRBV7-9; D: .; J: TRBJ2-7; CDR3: CASSPGAHEQYF; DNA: TGTGCCAGCAGCCCCGGCGCCCACGAGCAGTACTTC
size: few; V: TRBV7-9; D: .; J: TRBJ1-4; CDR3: CASSSGRGDYNEKLFF; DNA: TGTGCCAGCAGCTCCGGTCGGGGGGACTATAATGAAAAACTGTTTTTT